The entry below gives a single T cell receptor (beta chain) sequence along with its context. Its target is unknown. This sample is drawn from a study of shared clonotypes between healthy human individuals. Here immunoSEQ multiplex PCR was the method, and the copy in TCRdb shows in-frame clones only, minus some. The repertoire holds about 820,000 clones, with 92% as singletons. Germline V gives CDR1 ENHRY, CDR2 SYGVKD. The CDR3 is 18 residues long. V lost 4 bases and J 4 bases, leaving 23 bases between the germline ends. CD45RO-negative cells were positively selected for CCR7, leaving out terminally differentiated effector memory CD45RA+ cells. The study drew all its donors from Caucasian adults living in Nashville, Tennessee. Study results and limitations: Clonotypes that were shared across four donors made up about 4.5% of naive CD4 clonotypes.

Source material: naive CD8+ T cells sorted from blood. The J gene is TRBJ1-3, the V gene TRBV10-3; D is ambiguous. The TCR originated in a man aged 25-45 years in good health. CDR3 in DNA: TGTGCCATCAGTGCCCTGGGAACCCACACAAGGTCCGGAAACACCATATATTTT. As protein: CAISALGTHTRSGNTIYF.